This T cell receptor (beta chain) emerged from a study of T-cell memory formation after mild COVID-19. This clonotype appeared many times. MiXCR, applied by TCRdb to the 5' RACE reads, yields one record per CDR3 protein. This sample carries around 250,000 distinct CDR3 sequences, 15% to 19% of them seen once, and the ten largest clones take around 2.2%. Trimming removed 0 bases from V and 9 bases from J, with 6 bases in between. Germline CDR1 reads SGHVS; CDR2 reads FQNEAQ. This CDR3 region has 12 residues. This chain uses TRBV7-8 with TRBJ2-1; D is unresolved. The clonotype comes from an adult woman who had mild COVID-19 (a few samples of this study predate the infection). Cell type and time point are not known. The sample was PBMCs or a T cell subset sorted from them (not recorded which). CDR3 nucleotides: TGTGCCAGCAGCTTAGCAGCGCCTGAGCAGTTCTTC. Translation gives CASSLAAPEQFF.